This T cell receptor (beta chain) was identified in a study of T cells in Graves' hyperthyroidism and ophthalmopathy. Study-wide results and caveats: The model forecast ophthalmopathy, anticipating it by a median approximately 6.2 months before onset. A model using 13 V-J features told ophthalmopathy apart from stable hyperthyroidism.

On this clonotype itself: Antigen specificity is unknown.

Template material for amplifying TCR beta CDR3 regions consisted of RNA transcripts. The primer set for the first-round RT-PCR of the TCR CDR3 was HTBI. TCRdb re-called the multiplex PCR reads through MiXCR, storing one row per CDR3 protein. Of a few hundred thousand distinct CDR3 sequences in the sample, under 25% were seen once. The diagnostic basis comprised clinical symptoms, serum thyroxine and TRAb, thyroid ultrasound and orbital computed tomography. The length of the CDR3 is 14 residues. Trimming removed 6 bases from V and 6 bases from J, with 12 bases in between. From germline, CDR1 is SNHLY and CDR2 FYNNEI.

The J gene is TRBJ1-6, the V gene TRBV2, with a tentative D call TRBD1 (5 bases). The sample taken for sequencing was blood. The TCR was taken from a woman aged 50 to 65 with Graves' hyperthyroidism. Here the CDR3 DNA reads TGTGCCAGCAGACCCAGGGAGGGTAATTCACCCCTCCACTTT. Residues: CASRPREGNSPLHF.